This entry describes one TCR beta chain. Its specificity is unknown. This CDR3 is 13 amino acids long. Trimming stripped 2 bases from V and 1 base from J, with 6 bases between. CDR1 and CDR2 from the germline V gene are SGHTA and FQGNSA. MiXCR, applied by TCRdb to the RT-PCR reads, yields one record per CDR3 protein. The data hold 430,000 or so distinct CDR3 sequences, with 11% observed a single time. The data stem from a study of response to subunit inactivated influenza vaccine. Study conclusions and caveats: New T cells are recruited in small numbers by each seasonal influenza vaccination, according to the authors' suggestion.

The receptor's source is a man aged 45-65 years who received an inactivated influenza vaccine. This sequence joins TRBV7-2 and TRBJ2-7; D unresolved. The source was PBMCs from blood, collected 45 days after vaccination. CDR3 region: CASSLSMSYEQYF. CDR3 DNA sequence: TGTGCCAGCAGCTTATCCATGTCCTACGAGCAGTACTTC.